The clone carrying this T cell receptor (beta chain) was found a few times. Its antigen remains unidentified. What was sequenced were expressed TCRB transcripts, since all of the isolated RNA had been reverse transcribed. TCRdb keeps only in-frame clones here, not all; method: immunoSEQ multiplex PCR. The sample carries a few hundred thousand clones, about 15% recorded once. Via CD45RO/CCR7/CD25/CD127/CD95/CD27, cells of the CD4+ naive, central memory, regulatory and stem cell-like memory subsets were sorted. The data originate from a study of beta chain features in type 1 diabetes. Study observations and caveats: Insertions at VDJ junctions were less frequent in type 1 diabetes patients. These patients also deleted more nucleotides at the same junctions.

Germline loops: CDR1 SEHNR, CDR2 FQNEAQ (reference sequence). The CDR3 spans 11 residues. The V end was cut by 7 bases, the J end by 0 bases, with 3 bases between. The specimen was naive CD4+ T cells from blood. This chain uses TRBV7-9 with TRBJ1-2, with D hard to call. This receptor was identified in a woman aged 18-29 years in good health. In nucleotides, the CDR3 is TGTGCCAGCAACACTAACTATGGCTACACCTTC. It translates to CASNTNYGYTF.